These 20 T cell receptor beta chains originate from one sample sequenced in a study of blood T cells in healthy people across ages. Through a sample-barcoded 5' primer and a J-beta primer mix, a second PCR was run for about 6 to 12 cycles. MiXCR was run by TCRdb on the 5' RACE reads, yielding one entry per CDR3 protein. The table shows roughly 1.7 million distinct CDR3 sequences, with 30% to 35% occurring only once. The sequenced material came from blood. All receptors derive from a woman in her thirties in good health.

This clonotype was seen at least ten times. This chain connects TRBV20-1 to TRBJ2-3; unclear D gene. Germline CDR1 and CDR2: DFQATT and SNEGSKA (reference sequence). V dropped 4 bases and J dropped 0 bases, with 14 bases sitting between them. This CDR3 has 15 amino acids. The CDR3 region is CSATHTTLSTDTQYF. CDR3 coding DNA: TGCAGTGCTACCCATACTACTTTGAGCACAGATACGCAGTATTTT.

Ten or more counts support this clonotype. The chain uses TRBV6-5 and TRBJ2-3, with D tentatively TRBD2 (6 bases). The CDR3 consists of 17 residues. The V gene's germline CDR1 is MNHEY and CDR2 SVGAGI. V was cut by 0 bases and J by 2 bases, with 15 bases left in between. CDR3 sequence reads: CASSYSPPSEYTDTQYF. For the CDR3, the DNA is TGTGCCAGCAGTTACTCTCCGCCTAGCGAGTACACAGATACGCAGTATTTT.

This clonotype was observed a handful of times. The V gene is TRBV9, the J gene TRBJ2-1; 10 nucleotides line up with TRBD2. The CDR3 extends over 16 amino acids. After removal of 0 bases from V and 9 bases from J, the junction contained 9 bases not matched to a gene. Germline CDR1 is SGDLS and CDR2 is YYNGEE. CDR3 in DNA: TGTGCCAGCAGCGTAGTCCGAAGCGGGGGGGCTAGTGAGCAGTTCTTC. Translated: CASSVVRSGGASEQFF.

A few counts support this clonotype. This chain connects TRBV10-3 to TRBJ2-7, with a weak D call TRBD1 (6 bases). The germline CDR1 and CDR2 sequences are ENHRY and SYGVKD. Trimming left V 10 bases short and J 2 bases short, with 15 bases between. The CDR3 has 13 amino acids. CDR3 nucleotides: TGTGCCACCAACCAGGGGACAACCTACGAGCAGTACTTC. Protein product: CATNQGTTYEQYF.

The count of this clonotype is one. One end of the junction varies from germline; a read error may be responsible. The chain has TRBV20-1 and TRBJ2-6, with D perhaps matching TRBD1 or TRBD2 (5 bases each). Per germline, CDR1 DFQATT and CDR2 SNEGSKA (reference sequence). The CDR3 runs 15 residues. CDR3 nucleotides: TGCAGTGCTACGCCGGGGAGCTCTGGGGCCAACGTCCCGACTTTC. Residues: CSATPGSSGANVPTF.

The chain carries TRBV7-2 and TRBJ2-3; D assignment may be TRBD1 or TRBD2 (5 bases each). From germline, CDR1 is SGHTA and CDR2 FQGNSA. This CDR3 is built from 15 residues. V lost 9 bases and J 5 bases, leaving 21 bases between the germline ends. The CDR3: CARGVGVLPGDTQYF. CDR3 sequence (DNA): TGTGCCAGGGGGGTAGGGGTCCTCCCTGGAGATACGCAGTATTTT.

This clonotype has a handful of counts. The rearrangement joins TRBV6-1 to TRBJ1-1, with unresolved D. Germline V CDR1 and CDR2: MNHNS, SASEGT. The CDR3 is 16 amino acids. V lost 2 bases to trimming and J lost 5 bases, with 18 bases between them. CDR3 sequence (DNA): TGTGCCAGCAGTGAATTATCAATTGGTTCGAAAACTGAAGCTTTCTTT. Translated, it gives CASSELSIGSKTEAFF.

This sequence joins TRBV3-1 and TRBJ1-5; D is possibly TRBD1 (5 bases). This CDR3 is built from 13 residues. The V end was cut by 1 base, the J end by 10 bases, with 11 bases between. The germline gives CDR1 LGHDT, CDR2 YNNKEL (reference sequence). The CDR3 coding sequence is TGTGCCAGCAGCCAAGGGGGGTCAGGACCCCAGCATTTT. Translation gives CASSQGGSGPQHF.

There are a few counts of this clonotype. V usage is TRBV7-3 and J usage is TRBJ1-6; D unclear. The germline V gene encodes CDR1 SGHTA and CDR2 FQGTGA. CDR3 length: 14 residues. V lost 0 bases, J lost 6 bases, and 6 bases lay in between. The CDR3 spells CASSLTGSNSPLHF. CDR3 in DNA: TGTGCCAGCAGCTTAACGGGTTCTAATTCACCCCTCCACTTT.

The sample holds one count of this clonotype. A junction end diverges from the germline sequence, so it may reflect a read error. The chain employs TRBV28 and TRBJ2-2; 8 bases line up with TRBD1. Germline values: CDR1 MDHEN, CDR2 SYDVKM. CDR3 length: 19 amino acids. The CDR3 region is CAGSFALMQGAQNTGELFF. DNA for the CDR3: TGTGCCGGCAGTTTTGCCCTAATGCAGGGGGCGCAGAACACCGGGGAGCTGTTTTTT.

The V call is TRBV24-1, the J call TRBJ2-3; D perhaps matches TRBD1 (7 bases). V gave up 9 bases and J gave up 1 base, with 16 bases separating them. Looked up from germline, CDR1 is KGHDR and CDR2 is SFDVKD. The CDR3 runs 15 residues. CDR3 residues: CATARGVGGTDTQYF. DNA for the CDR3: TGTGCCACCGCCAGGGGGGTCGGGGGCACAGATACGCAGTATTTT.

The genes are TRBV28 and TRBJ2-1, with a tentative D call TRBD2 (6 bases). V gave up 6 bases and J gave up 9 bases, with 18 bases separating them. The length of the CDR3 is 14 residues. Germline V gene lookup returns CDR1 MDHEN and CDR2 SYDVKM. The CDR3 region has the DNA TGTGCCAGCAGCCAGACGGCGGGAAGGGGTGAGCAGTTCTTC. It specifies CASSQTAGRGEQFF.

In this sample, this clonotype turned up many times. This sequence joins TRBV29-1 and TRBJ2-1; D possibly corresponds to TRBD2 (6 bases). The CDR3 length is 13 residues. Germline lookup yields CDR1 SQVTM and CDR2 ANQGSEA. Deletions cut 8 bases from V and 0 bases from J, with 11 bases between. Here the CDR3 reads CSFGGSSYNEQFF. DNA of the CDR3: TGCAGCTTTGGGGGGAGCTCCTACAATGAGCAGTTCTTC.

This clonotype appeared a few times. The chain couples TRBV12-3 or TRBV12-4 to TRBJ2-1; D may be TRBD1 (6 bases). V shed 5 bases and J shed 2 bases, with 19 bases lying between them. This CDR3 is built from 17 residues. The CDR3: CASSPPRGGSPYNEQFF. For the CDR3, the DNA is TGTGCCAGCAGTCCACCTCGTGGGGGCTCCCCCTACAATGAGCAGTTCTTC.

The table lists this clonotype with a few counts. This chain connects TRBV2 to TRBJ1-1, with D maybe TRBD1 (5 bases). Germline V CDR1 and CDR2: SNHLY, FYNNEI. V was cut by 6 bases and J by 6 bases, with 8 bases left in between. This CDR3 has 11 residues. The CDR3 loop reads CASRGGAEAFF. CDR3 DNA: TGTGCCAGCAGGGGGGGGGCTGAAGCTTTCTTT.

The V call is TRBV7-2, the J call TRBJ2-7; D may be TRBD2 (5 bases). V was pared by 6 bases and J by 10 bases, with 22 bases between. CDR3 length equals 14 residues. The germline V gene has CDR1 SGHTA and CDR2 FQGNSA. The CDR3 is CASSFLGPQEAQYF. The CDR3 DNA reads TGTGCCAGCAGTTTCCTCGGTCCCCAGGAGGCCCAGTACTTC.

This chain connects TRBV7-9 to TRBJ2-3; TRBD2 is a possible D gene (5 bases). The CDR3 runs to 20 residues. Looked up from germline, CDR1 is SEHNR and CDR2 is FQNEAQ (reference sequence). The V end was cut by 2 bases, the J end by 2 bases, with 26 bases between. The DNA of the CDR3 is TGTGCCAGCAGCTTACCCCATGGAGCTAGTGGGAGTTTAGTCACAGATACGCAGTATTTT. Translated, it gives CASSLPHGASGSLVTDTQYF.

The genes are TRBV29-1 and TRBJ2-1, with D possibly TRBD1 on 5 matching bases. There are 15 residues in the CDR3. In germline, CDR1 is SQVTM, CDR2 ANQGSEA. Trimming took 0 bases from V and 2 from J, leaving 11 bases between them. CDR3 residues: CSVEDRATTYNEQFF. The CDR3 DNA follows: TGCAGCGTTGAAGACAGGGCCACAACCTACAATGAGCAGTTCTTC.

This clonotype was recorded a few times. The genes are TRBV6-6 and TRBJ2-3; D not certain. Between the trimmed V and J ends, which lost 2 bases and 2 bases, there was a span of 8 bases. The CDR3 covers 14 residues. Germline-derived CDR1 and CDR2 are MNHNY and SVGAGI (reference sequence). In DNA form, the CDR3 reads TGTGCCAGCAGTTACGCTGGTTACACAGATACGCAGTATTTT. This encodes CASSYAGYTDTQYF.

This clonotype appeared a few times. The chain couples TRBV20-1 to TRBJ1-2, with D unresolved. The CDR3 loop spans 12 amino acids. V lost 6 bases and J 4 bases, leaving 12 bases between the germline ends. Germline V gene data show CDR1 as DFQATT and CDR2 as SNEGSKA (reference sequence). As DNA, the CDR3 is TGCAGTGCCTCGAGGGAGACCTATGGCTACACCTTC. It codes for CSASRETYGYTF.